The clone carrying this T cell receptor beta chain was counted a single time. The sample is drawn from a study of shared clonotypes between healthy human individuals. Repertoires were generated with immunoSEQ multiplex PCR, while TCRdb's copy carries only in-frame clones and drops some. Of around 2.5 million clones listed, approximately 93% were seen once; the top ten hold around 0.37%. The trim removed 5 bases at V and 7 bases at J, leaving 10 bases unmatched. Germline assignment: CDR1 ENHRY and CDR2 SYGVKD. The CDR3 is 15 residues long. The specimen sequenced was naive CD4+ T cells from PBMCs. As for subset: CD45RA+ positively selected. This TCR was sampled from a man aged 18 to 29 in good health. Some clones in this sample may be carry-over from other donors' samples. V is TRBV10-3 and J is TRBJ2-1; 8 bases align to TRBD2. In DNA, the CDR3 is TGTGCCATCAGTTTTAGCGGGATGAAGCCGAATGAGCAGTTCTTC. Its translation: CAISFSGMKPNEQFF.